The 19 T cell receptor beta chains presented below share a single source sample, sequenced in a study of radiation and T cells in renal cell carcinoma. The assay was immunoSEQ multiplex PCR, and TCRdb's table has in-frame clones only and misses some. The sample contains roughly 45,000 clones, roughly 80% of which appear only once. This sample's time point: blood 4 weeks post-SBRT, at nephrectomy. This sample's treatment: 15 Gy SBRT to primary tumor, nephrectomy 4 weeks later. This material consisted of blood, taken from a patient whose treatment included radiotherapy and nephrectomy. The receptor source for this set is a woman in her sixties or seventies with renal cell carcinoma.

The V gene is TRBV6-5, the J gene TRBJ2-5, with D unclear. The assigned J gene may be wrong: the sequence end matches TRBJ2-7 better. CDR1 and CDR2 from the germline V gene are MNHEY and SVGAGI. This CDR3 comprises 15 residues. As DNA, the CDR3 is TGTGCCAGCAGTTACTCCTCGGCAAGCTCCTACGAGCAGTACTTC. It encodes CASSYSSASSYEQYF.

The V and J genes are TRBV4-3 and TRBJ2-3; 12 bases agree with TRBD2. With 0 bases clipped from V and 1 base from J, the junction kept 8 bases outside the gene matches. The CDR3 is 19 amino acids. Germline CDR1 and CDR2: LGHNA and YSLEER. The CDR3: CASSQEASSGRGGTDTQYF. The CDR3 region has the DNA TGCGCCAGCAGCCAAGAAGCTTCTAGCGGGAGGGGGGGCACAGATACGCAGTATTTT.

V usage is TRBV12-5 and J usage is TRBJ2-5, with 10 positions matching TRBD1. In germline, CDR1 is LGHNT, CDR2 FRNRAP. The CDR3 loop spans 16 amino acids. V shed 1 base and J 5 bases; nucleotides not matched to a gene: 7. The CDR3 DNA reads TGTGCTAGTGGTTTGGGACAGGGGGCCCTTGGGGAGACCCAGTACTTC. Protein product: CASGLGQGALGETQYF.

The chain joins TRBV7-9 to TRBJ1-4; D may be TRBD1 (6 bases). V was clipped by 5 bases and J by 7 bases, with 14 bases between them. CDR1 and CDR2 from the germline V gene are SEHNR and FQNEAQ (reference sequence). This CDR3 is 14 amino acids long. This CDR3 reads CASSPSGTREKLFF. The CDR3 bases are TGTGCCAGCAGCCCGTCCGGGACACGTGAAAAACTGTTTTTT. Full variable domain (outside the CDR3, taken from reference TRBV7-9 and TRBJ1-4): DTGVSQNPRHKITKRGQNVTFRCDPISEHNRLYWYRQTLGQGPEFLTYFQNEAQLEKSRLLSDRFSAERPKGSFSTLEIQRTEQGDSAMYLCASSPSGTREKLFFGSGTQLSVL.

V usage is TRBV6-6 and J usage is TRBJ2-3; 11 nucleotides align to TRBD2. CDR1 and CDR2 (germline): MNHNY, SVGAGI (reference sequence). Unmatched junction bases numbered 8, after V lost 7 bases and J lost 5 bases. The CDR3 length is 15 residues. In DNA, the CDR3 is TGTGCCAGCACCATAGCGGGGGGGCCTGGAGATACGCAGTATTTT. Translated, it gives CASTIAGGPGDTQYF.

The chain has TRBV30 and TRBJ2-7; D might be TRBD2 (6 bases). CDR1 is GTSNPN, CDR2 SVGIG, per germline (reference sequence). V lost 4 bases and J 3 bases, leaving 16 bases between the germline ends. The CDR3 extends over 14 amino acids. DNA for the CDR3: TGTGCCTGGATGCGCGCGGGGAACCTCTACGAGCAGTACTTC. This codes for CAWMRAGNLYEQYF.

V gene TRBV5-4 combines with J gene TRBJ2-7, with 8 bases fitting TRBD2. CDR3 size: 15 residues. CDR1 and CDR2 from the germline V gene are SGHNT and YYREEE (reference sequence). The V segment lost 3 bases and the J segment 4 bases; nucleotides outside the gene matches: 9. The CDR3, as DNA: TGTGCCAGCAGCTCGAGCGGGAGCCCAGGGTACGAGCAGTACTTC. This encodes CASSSSGSPGYEQYF.

This clone was observed a single time. The gene calls are TRBV12-5 and TRBJ2-1; 7 bases line up with TRBD2. The CDR3 runs 21 residues. With V trimmed by 0 bases and J by 0 bases, 17 bases remained unmatched. The V gene's germline CDR1 is LGHNT and CDR2 FRNRAP. In nucleotides, the CDR3 is TGTGCTAGTGGTTTGGTAAATCAACTAGCGACTGTAAACCCCTCCTACAATGAGCAGTTCTTC. Encoded protein: CASGLVNQLATVNPSYNEQFF.

V is TRBV11-2 and J is TRBJ2-1; the D is unclear. The length of the CDR3 is 14 residues. V lost 2 bases and J 4 bases, leaving 9 bases between the germline ends. In germline, CDR1 is SGHAT, CDR2 FQNNGV. The CDR3 protein is CASSLMYGYNEQFF. The CDR3 region has the DNA TGTGCCAGCAGCTTAATGTACGGTTACAATGAGCAGTTCTTC.

The V gene is TRBV5-3, the J gene TRBJ1-1; D is possibly TRBD1 (6 bases). TRBV5-3 qualifies as an ORF whose function is uncertain. This CDR3 is built from 15 residues. V lost 5 bases to trimming and J lost 2 bases, with 16 bases between them. In nucleotides, the CDR3 is TGTGCCAGAAGTTGTACAGGGTTTTTAAACACTGAAGCTTTCTTT. Translation: CARSCTGFLNTEAFF.

For this clone: A junction end diverges from the germline sequence, so it may reflect a read error. The genes are TRBV19 and TRBJ1-5; weak D call: TRBD1 (6 bases). This CDR3 has 16 residues. Germline V CDR1 and CDR2: LNHDA, SQIVND (reference sequence). The CDR3 DNA follows: TGTGCCAGTACCACAGGGATCGGGCGAAGCAGTCAGCCCCAGCATTTT. Its translation: CASTTGIGRSSQPQHF.

Only a few counts were recorded for this clone. V is TRBV25-1 and J is TRBJ1-1; possible D gene TRBD1, 5 bases. This CDR3 is built from 14 residues. CDR1 is MGHDK, CDR2 SYGVNS, per germline. V lost 6 bases to trimming and J lost 1 base, with 12 bases between them. CDR3 DNA sequence: TGTGCCAGCAGATCGGGGGTCACGAACACTGAAGCTTTCTTT. It specifies CASRSGVTNTEAFF.

The V call is TRBV7-8, the J call TRBJ1-4, with 8 bases that match TRBD1. Germline V gene lookup returns CDR1 SGHVS and CDR2 FQNEAQ. The CDR3 extends over 14 amino acids. The junction had 6 bases not matched to a gene; V was cut back by 4 bases and J by 8 bases. The CDR3 protein is CASSSGTGGEKLFF. The CDR3 DNA sequence: TGTGCCAGCAGCTCCGGGACAGGAGGAGAAAAACTGTTTTTT.

The CDR3 loop reads CASSPPGTKINTGELFF. The CDR3 bases are TGTGCCAGCTCACCACCGGGCACCAAAATTAACACCGGGGAGCTGTTTTTT. The chain joins TRBV18 to TRBJ2-2; D unresolved. Germline V lookup: CDR1 KGHSH, CDR2 LQKENI. Trimming took 0 bases from V and 2 from J, leaving 13 bases between them. This CDR3 comprises 17 residues.

This clone was picked up a small number of times. The chain employs TRBV29-1 and TRBJ1-2, with 10 bases that match TRBD1. The V gene end was trimmed by 3 bases and the J gene end by 8 bases; junction bases not matched to a gene: 9. Germline-derived CDR1 and CDR2 are SQVTM and ANQGSEA. This CDR3 spans 14 amino acids. CDR3 sequence reads: CSVEESGQGRGYTF. The CDR3 DNA reads as TGCAGCGTTGAGGAGTCGGGACAGGGGAGAGGCTACACCTTC.

The J gene is TRBJ2-3, the V gene TRBV5-1, with TRBD1 identical over 9 bases. This CDR3 is 15 amino acids long. Looked up from germline, CDR1 is SGHRS and CDR2 is YFSETQ. V was pared by 5 bases and J by 0 bases, with 4 bases of the junction left unmatched. CDR3 DNA sequence: TGCGCCAGCAGGCGAGGGACAGGGAGCACAGATACGCAGTATTTT. It encodes CASRRGTGSTDTQYF.

The CDR3, as DNA: TGCGCCAGCAGCCAAGATAAGGCCAGAATGTACGCTAACTATGGCTACACCTTC. Its protein product is CASSQDKARMYANYGYTF. The chain carries TRBV4-1 and TRBJ1-2; the D is unclear. Germline V gives CDR1 MGHRA, CDR2 YSYEKL. This CDR3 is built from 18 residues. Trimming removed 0 bases from V and 0 bases from J, with 17 bases in between.

As concerns this clone: The germline gene is not matched at one end of the junction; a read error may be the cause. The chain uses TRBV27 and TRBJ2-7; tentatively, D is TRBD2 (5 bases). The length of the CDR3 is 12 residues. Germline CDR1 and CDR2: MNHEY and SMNVEV (reference sequence). CDR3 bases: TGTGCCAGCAGGAGCGGTATTTCGTCCCTGCACTTC. Encoded protein: CASRSGISSLHF.

This chain uses TRBV6-5 with TRBJ2-5; TRBD2 agrees at 7 bases. CDR1 and CDR2 from the germline V gene are MNHEY and SVGAGI. The junction had 9 bases not matched to a gene; V was cut back by 0 bases and J by 5 bases. This CDR3 is 16 amino acids long. This CDR3 is CASSYSPSSGRETQYF. The CDR3, as DNA: TGTGCCAGCAGTTACTCCCCGTCCTCCGGGAGGGAGACCCAGTACTTC.